This T cell receptor (beta chain) was sequenced in a study of shared clonotypes between healthy human individuals. As for the study in general: Donor ages ranged 18 to 49 years: two women, a few men. Every donor yielded three CD4 naive, three CD4 memory, two CD8 naive and one CD8 memory plate.

Positive CCR7 selection of CD45RO-negative cells yielded the naive CD8 cells, and terminally differentiated effector memory CD45RA+ cells were excluded. On this clone: What it binds is not known.

Assay used: immunoSEQ multiplex PCR; TCRdb lists only in-frame clones, some missing. The sample gives about 2.1 million clones, around 93% of which show up once; under 2% is in the top ten. The V gene's germline CDR1 is MNHEY and CDR2 SVGAGI. The ends lost 5 bases at V and 7 bases at J; junction bases unmatched: 9. This CDR3 is 15 amino acids long. Study conclusions and caveats: In a handful of donors, around 4.5% of naive CD4 clonotypes appeared in common. The low donor count limited represented genetic and exposure-history diversity.

The genes are TRBV6-5 and TRBJ2-1; 9 nucleotides agree with TRBD2. The sequenced material came from naive CD8+ T cells from PBMCs. The receptor comes from a man younger than 35 in good health. Some clones in this sample may be carry-over from other donors' samples. For the CDR3, the DNA is TGTGCCAGCAGTCCGGGAAGACTAGCGGCTAATGAGCAGTTCTTC. It is translated as CASSPGRLAANEQFF.